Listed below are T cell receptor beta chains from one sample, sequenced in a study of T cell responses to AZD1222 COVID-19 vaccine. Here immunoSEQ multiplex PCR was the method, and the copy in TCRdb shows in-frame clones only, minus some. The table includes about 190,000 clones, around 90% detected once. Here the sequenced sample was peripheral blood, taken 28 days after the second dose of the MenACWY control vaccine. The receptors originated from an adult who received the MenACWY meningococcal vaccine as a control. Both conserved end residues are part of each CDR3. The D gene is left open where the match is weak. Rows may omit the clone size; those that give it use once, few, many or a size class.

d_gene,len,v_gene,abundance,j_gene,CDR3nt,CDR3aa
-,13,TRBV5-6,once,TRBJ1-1,TGTGCCAGCATCCTACTGGCGACCACTGAAGCTTTCTTT,CASILLATTEAFF
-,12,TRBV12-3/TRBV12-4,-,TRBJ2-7,TGTGCCAGCAGTTTAGCCTGGGACGAGCAGTACTTC,CASSLAWDEQYF
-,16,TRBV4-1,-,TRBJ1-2,TGCGCCAGCAGCCAAGGATGGCCTCTAAGGAACTATGGCTACACCTTC,CASSQGWPLRNYGYTF
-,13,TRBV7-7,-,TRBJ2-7,TGTGCCAGCAGCAAGGGACTTACAGGGGAGCAGTACTTC,CASSKGLTGEQYF
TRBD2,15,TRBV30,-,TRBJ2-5,TGTGCCTGGAGGGGGGACCACAGCGGGATCGAGACCCAGTACTTC,CAWRGDHSGIETQYF
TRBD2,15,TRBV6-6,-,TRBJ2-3,TGTGCCAGCTCACAGAGCGGACTAGCGGTAGATACGCAGTATTTT,CASSQSGLAVDTQYF
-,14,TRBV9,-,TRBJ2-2,TGTGCCAGCAGCTTAAGACGCTATACCGGGGAGCTGTTTTTT,CASSLRRYTGELFF
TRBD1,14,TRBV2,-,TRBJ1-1,TGTGCCAGCAGCGACAGGGGGGAGAACACTGAAGCTTTCTTT,CASSDRGENTEAFF
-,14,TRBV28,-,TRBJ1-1,TGTGCCAGCAGCTCTACCCAGGGGCACACTGAAGCTTTCTTT,CASSSTQGHTEAFF
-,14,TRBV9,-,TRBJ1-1,TGTGCCAGCAGCGCGGGACCGAGATACACTGAAGCTTTCTTT,CASSAGPRYTEAFF
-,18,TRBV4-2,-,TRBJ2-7,TGTGCCAGCAGCCACACAGGCTCCAGGGACCGATTATCCTACGAGCAGTACTTC,CASSHTGSRDRLSYEQYF
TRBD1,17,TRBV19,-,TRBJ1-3,TGTGCCAGTAGTATGTCAGGGGGCGGCCTGACTGGAAACACCATATATTTT,CASSMSGGGLTGNTIYF
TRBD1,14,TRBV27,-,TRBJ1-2,TGTGCCAGCAGTTTATCGTCAGGGGGAAAGGGCTACACCTTC,CASSLSSGGKGYTF
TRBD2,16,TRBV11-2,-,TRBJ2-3,TGTGCCAGCAGCCCCCCAACTAGCGGGATCAGGGATACGCAGTATTTT,CASSPPTSGIRDTQYF
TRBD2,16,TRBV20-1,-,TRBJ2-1,TGCAGTGCTGGTGGGGGGGTAGCGGGCCCTGCCAATGAGCAGTTCTTC,CSAGGGVAGPANEQFF
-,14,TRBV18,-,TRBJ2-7,TGTGCCAGCTCAACCGGACTGGGAGCCTACGAGCAGTACTTC,CASSTGLGAYEQYF
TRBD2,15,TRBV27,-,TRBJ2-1,TGTGCCAGCAGAGAACTAGCGGGAGGGTACAATGAGCAGTTCTTC,CASRELAGGYNEQFF